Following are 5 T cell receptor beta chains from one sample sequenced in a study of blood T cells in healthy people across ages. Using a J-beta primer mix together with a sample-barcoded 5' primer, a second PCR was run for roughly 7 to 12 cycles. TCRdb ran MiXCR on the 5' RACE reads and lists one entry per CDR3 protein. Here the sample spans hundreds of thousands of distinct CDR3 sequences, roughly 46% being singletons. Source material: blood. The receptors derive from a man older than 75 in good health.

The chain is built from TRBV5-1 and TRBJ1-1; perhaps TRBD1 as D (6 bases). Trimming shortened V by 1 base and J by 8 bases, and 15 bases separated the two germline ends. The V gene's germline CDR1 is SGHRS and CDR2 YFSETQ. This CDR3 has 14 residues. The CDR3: CASSLSTGPSEAFF. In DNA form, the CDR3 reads TGCGCCAGCAGCTTGTCGACAGGCCCCTCGGAAGCTTTCTTT.

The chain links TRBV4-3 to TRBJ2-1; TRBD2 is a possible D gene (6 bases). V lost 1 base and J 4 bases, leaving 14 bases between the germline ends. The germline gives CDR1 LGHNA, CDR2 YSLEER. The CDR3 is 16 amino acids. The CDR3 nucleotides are TGCGCCAGCAGCCAAGGGGAGAGCGGGCCTTACAATGAGCAGTTCTTC. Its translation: CASSQGESGPYNEQFF.

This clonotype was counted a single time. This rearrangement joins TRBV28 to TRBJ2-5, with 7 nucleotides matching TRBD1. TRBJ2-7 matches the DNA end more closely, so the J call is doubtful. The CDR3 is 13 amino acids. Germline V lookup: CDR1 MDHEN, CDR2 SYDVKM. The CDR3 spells CASSPPDRAEQYF. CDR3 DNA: TGTGCCAGCAGCCCACCCGACAGGGCCGAGCAGTACTTC.

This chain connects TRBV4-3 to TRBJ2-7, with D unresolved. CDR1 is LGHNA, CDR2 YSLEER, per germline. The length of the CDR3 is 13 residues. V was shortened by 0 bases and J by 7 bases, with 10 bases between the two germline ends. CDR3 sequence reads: CASSQDPRGEQYF. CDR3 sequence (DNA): TGCGCCAGCAGCCAAGATCCGCGAGGTGAGCAGTACTTC.

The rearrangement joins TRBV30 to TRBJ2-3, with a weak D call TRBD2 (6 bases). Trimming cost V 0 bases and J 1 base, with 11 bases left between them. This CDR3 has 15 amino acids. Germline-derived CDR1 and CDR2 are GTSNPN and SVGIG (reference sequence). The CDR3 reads CAWSVLAGRTDTQYF. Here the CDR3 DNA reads TGTGCCTGGAGTGTACTTGCGGGGCGCACAGATACGCAGTATTTT.